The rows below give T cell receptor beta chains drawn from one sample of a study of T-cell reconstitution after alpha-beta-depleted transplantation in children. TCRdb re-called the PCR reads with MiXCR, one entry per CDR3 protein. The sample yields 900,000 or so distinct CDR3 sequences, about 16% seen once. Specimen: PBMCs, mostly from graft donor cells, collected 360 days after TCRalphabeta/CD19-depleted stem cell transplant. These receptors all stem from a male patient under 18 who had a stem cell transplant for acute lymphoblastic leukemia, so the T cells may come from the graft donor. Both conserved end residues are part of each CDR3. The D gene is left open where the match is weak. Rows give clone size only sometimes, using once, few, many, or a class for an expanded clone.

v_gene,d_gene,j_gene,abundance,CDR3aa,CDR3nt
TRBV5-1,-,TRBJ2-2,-,CASSFSRWELFF,TGCGCCAGCAGCTTTAGCCGGTGGGAGCTGTTTTTT
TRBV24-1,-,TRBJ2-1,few,CATSDFDGDSSYNEQFF,TGTGCCACCAGTGATTTCGATGGAGATAGCTCCTACAATGAGCAGTTCTTC
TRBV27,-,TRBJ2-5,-,CASTPWVGETQYF,TGTGCCAGCACTCCATGGGTCGGAGAGACCCAGTACTTC
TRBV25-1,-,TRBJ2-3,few,CASSEEVLRNTQYF,TGTGCCAGCAGTGAAGAGGTATTGCGGAATACGCAGTATTTT
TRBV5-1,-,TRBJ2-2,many,CASSLSGRDTGELFF,TGCGCCAGCAGCTTGTCCGGGAGAGACACCGGGGAGCTGTTTTTT
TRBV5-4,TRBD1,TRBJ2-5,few,CASSGPGQGRETQYF,TGTGCCAGCAGCGGTCCGGGACAGGGGAGGGAGACCCAGTACTTC
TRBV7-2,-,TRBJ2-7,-,CASSSRRTGAYEQYF,TGTGCCAGCAGCTCCCGGCGGACGGGAGCCTACGAGCAGTACTTC
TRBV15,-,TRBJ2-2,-,CATSRGVGTGELFF,TGTGCCACCAGCAGAGGGGTTGGCACCGGGGAGCTGTTTTTT
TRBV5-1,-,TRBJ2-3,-,CASSVDVLTDTQYF,TGCGCCAGCAGCGTGGATGTGTTGACAGATACGCAGTATTTT
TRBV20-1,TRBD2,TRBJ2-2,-,CSAAAGLAITEGGELFF,TGCAGTGCGGCTGCGGGACTAGCTATAACAGAGGGCGGGGAGCTGTTTTTT
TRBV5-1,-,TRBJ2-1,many,CASSRDGEQFF,TGCGCCAGCAGCAGGGACGGAGAGCAGTTCTTC
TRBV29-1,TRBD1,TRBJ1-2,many,CSVVGQGDYGYTF,TGCAGCGTAGTGGGACAGGGCGACTATGGCTACACCTTC
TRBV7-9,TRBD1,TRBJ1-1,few,CASSPEGRGRTEAFF,TGTGCCAGCAGCCCAGAAGGCAGGGGGCGGACTGAAGCTTTCTTT
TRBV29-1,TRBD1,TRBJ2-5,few,CSVEPGGRETQYF,TGCAGCGTCGAGCCAGGGGGTCGCGAGACCCAGTACTTC
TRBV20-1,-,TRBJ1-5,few,CSASITGYSNQPQHF,TGCAGTGCTAGTATAACAGGGTATAGCAATCAGCCCCAGCATTTT
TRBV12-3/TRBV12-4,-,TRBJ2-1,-,CASSPLSAPYNEQFF,TGTGCCAGCAGTCCGTTGAGTGCTCCCTACAATGAGCAGTTCTTC
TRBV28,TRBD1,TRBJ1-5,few,CASSDRAPNQPQHF,TGTGCCAGCAGTGACAGGGCCCCCAATCAGCCCCAGCATTTT
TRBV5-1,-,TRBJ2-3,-,CASKWISGGTDTQYF,TGCGCCAGCAAATGGATCTCAGGGGGCACAGATACGCAGTATTTT
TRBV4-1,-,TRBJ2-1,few,CASSQGFVNTKQSYNEQFF,TGCGCCAGCAGCCAAGGGTTTGTAAACACCAAGCAGTCCTACAATGAGCAGTTCTTC
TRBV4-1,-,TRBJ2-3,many,CASSQESGRTDTQYF,TGCGCCAGCAGCCAAGAATCTGGCAGAACAGATACGCAGTATTTT
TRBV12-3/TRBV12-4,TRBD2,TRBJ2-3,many,CASTSAGAVTDTQYF,TGTGCCAGCACCTCAGCGGGAGCGGTTACAGATACGCAGTATTTT
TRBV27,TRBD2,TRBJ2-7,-,CASSLSGLAATYEQYF,TGTGCCAGCAGTTTATCAGGACTAGCGGCCACATACGAGCAGTACTTC
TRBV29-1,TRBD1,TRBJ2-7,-,CSVETGQGYEQYF,TGCAGCGTTGAGACCGGACAGGGTTACGAGCAGTACTTC
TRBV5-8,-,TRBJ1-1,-,CASSGGTLTNTEAFF,TGTGCCAGCAGCGGGGGGACACTTACCAACACTGAAGCTTTCTTT
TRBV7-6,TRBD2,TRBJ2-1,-,CASSFNRAGARNEQFF,TGTGCCAGCAGCTTCAATCGGGCGGGAGCGAGGAATGAGCAGTTCTTC
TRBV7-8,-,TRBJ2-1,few,CASSSTGTQTYNEQFF,TGTGCCAGCAGCTCGACCGGGACACAAACTTACAATGAGCAGTTCTTC
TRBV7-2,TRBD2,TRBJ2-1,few,CASSPGRVGSF,TGTGCCAGCAGCCCCGGGAGGGTGGGGAGCTTC
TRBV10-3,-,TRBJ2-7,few,CAINRGGYEQYF,TGTGCCATCAATCGGGGTGGCTACGAGCAGTACTTC
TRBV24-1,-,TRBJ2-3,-,CATSDLKGKGTDTQYF,TGTGCCACCAGTGATTTGAAGGGGAAAGGGACAGATACGCAGTATTTT
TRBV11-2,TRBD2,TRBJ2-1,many,CASSLAGTSGDNEQFF,TGTGCCAGCAGCCTAGCCGGGACTAGCGGAGACAATGAGCAGTTCTTC
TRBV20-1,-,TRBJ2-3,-,CSAPTLRPTPDTQYF,TGCAGTGCTCCTACCCTCCGGCCGACCCCAGATACGCAGTATTTT
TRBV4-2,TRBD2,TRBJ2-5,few,CASSTGLAGVRETQYF,TGTGCCAGCAGCACCGGACTAGCGGGAGTGAGAGAGACCCAGTACTTC
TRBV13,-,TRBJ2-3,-,CASSPPGWDTDTQYF,TGTGCCAGCAGCCCGCCAGGGTGGGACACAGATACGCAGTATTTT
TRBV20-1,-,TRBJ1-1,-,CSAHKNTEAFF,TGCAGTGCTCACAAGAACACTGAAGCTTTCTTT
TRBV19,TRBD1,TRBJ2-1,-,CASSMGTGGYEQFF,TGTGCCAGTAGTATGGGGACAGGGGGCTATGAGCAGTTCTTC
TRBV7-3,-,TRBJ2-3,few,CASSLIGGQADTQYF,TGTGCCAGCAGCTTAATCGGGGGTCAGGCAGATACGCAGTATTTT
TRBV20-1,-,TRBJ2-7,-,CSAWDFLTEQYF,TGCAGTGCTTGGGACTTCCTTACCGAGCAGTACTTC
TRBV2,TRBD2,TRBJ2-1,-,CASTLAGGGDEQFF,TGTGCCAGCACTTTAGCGGGAGGGGGGGATGAGCAGTTCTTC
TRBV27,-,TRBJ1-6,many,CASSFLLGYPGRYNSPLHF,TGTGCCAGCAGTTTTTTGCTTGGGTATCCGGGACGGTATAATTCACCCCTCCACTTT
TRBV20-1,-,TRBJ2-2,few,CSARDLKGHDRGLNTGELFF,TGCAGTGCTAGAGATCTGAAGGGCCACGATCGCGGATTAAACACCGGGGAGCTGTTTTTT
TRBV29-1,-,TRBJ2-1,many,CSVVLAQNNEQFF,TGCAGCGTTGTGCTAGCACAGAACAATGAGCAGTTCTTC
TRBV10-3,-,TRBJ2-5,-,CAISGQTDQETQYF,TGTGCCATCAGTGGACAAACTGATCAAGAGACCCAGTACTTC
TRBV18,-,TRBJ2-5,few,CASSPRNRPETQYF,TGTGCCAGCTCACCAAGGAACAGACCAGAGACCCAGTACTTC
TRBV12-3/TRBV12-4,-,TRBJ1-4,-,CASRGILGLFF,TGTGCCAGCAGGGGAATCCTGGGCCTGTTTTTT
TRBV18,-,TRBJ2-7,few,CASSPPSHRVPNEQYF,TGTGCCAGCTCACCACCGTCTCACAGGGTGCCCAACGAGCAGTACTTC
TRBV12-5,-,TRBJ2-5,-,CASGSPNQETQYF,TGTGCTAGTGGTTCCCCGAACCAAGAGACCCAGTACTTC
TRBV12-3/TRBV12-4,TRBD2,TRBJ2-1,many,CASSQSSGTGQFF,TGTGCCAGCAGTCAATCTAGCGGGACCGGGCAGTTCTTC
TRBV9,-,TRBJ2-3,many,CASSARNYYSSTDTQYF,TGTGCCAGCAGCGCCCGTAACTACTACTCTAGCACAGATACGCAGTATTTT
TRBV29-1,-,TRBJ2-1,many,CSVGIPYNEQFF,TGCAGCGTAGGGATCCCCTACAATGAGCAGTTCTTC
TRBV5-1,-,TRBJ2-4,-,CASSLRDTQAGLAKNIQDF,TGCGCCAGCAGCTTGCGGGACACTCAGGCAGGGCTGGCCAAAAACATTCAGGACTTC